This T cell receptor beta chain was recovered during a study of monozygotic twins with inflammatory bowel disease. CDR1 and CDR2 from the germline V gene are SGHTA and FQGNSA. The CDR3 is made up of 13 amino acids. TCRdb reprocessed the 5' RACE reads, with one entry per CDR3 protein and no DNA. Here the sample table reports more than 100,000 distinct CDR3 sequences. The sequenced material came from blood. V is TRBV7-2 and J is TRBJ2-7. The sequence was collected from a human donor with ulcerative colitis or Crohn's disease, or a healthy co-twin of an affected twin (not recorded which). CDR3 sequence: CASSPKVSYEQYF. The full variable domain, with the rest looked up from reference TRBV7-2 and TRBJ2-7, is GAGVSQSPSNKVTEKGKDVELRCDPISGHTALYWYRQSLGQGLEFLIYFQGNSAPDKSGLPSDRFSAERTGGSVSTLTIQRTQQEDSAVYLCASSPKVSYEQYFGPGTRLTVT.